What follows are 14 T cell receptor beta chains derived from one specimen sequenced in a study of shared clonotypes between healthy human individuals. Some clones are missing from TCRdb's copy, which holds only in-frame ones; the method was immunoSEQ multiplex PCR. This sample yields millions of clones, of which about 95% are seen a single time; around 1.1% belongs to the top ten. Naive-designated CD8 cells lacked CD45RO, were positively enriched for CCR7, and omitted terminally differentiated effector memory CD45RA+ cells. Material for sequencing was naive CD8+ T cells sorted from blood. These receptors were collected from a man younger than 30 in good health.

CDR3 sequence reads: CASSVPGPQGGYTF. CDR3 bases: TGTGCCAGCAGCGTTCCGGGGCCACAAGGAGGCTACACCTTC. This chain uses TRBV7-9 with TRBJ1-2; weak D call: TRBD1 (5 bases). V lost 5 bases, J lost 8 bases, and 18 bases lay in between. Germline lookup yields CDR1 SEHNR and CDR2 FQNEAQ (reference sequence). This CDR3 is 14 amino acids long.

A few counts support this clone. The same CDR3 can be traced to other DNA sequences in this sample. The rearrangement links TRBV28 to TRBJ1-5, with 8 nucleotides matching TRBD1. The germline V gene encodes CDR1 MDHEN and CDR2 SYDVKM. Trimming removed 2 bases from V and 6 bases from J; junction bases left unmatched: 3. This CDR3 comprises 14 residues. In nucleotides, the CDR3 is TGTGCCAGCAGTTTACAGGGGGCGGGTCAGCCCCAGCATTTT. As protein: CASSLQGAGQPQHF.

This rearrangement joins TRBV30 to TRBJ1-2, with TRBD1 as a possible D gene (5 bases). This CDR3 contains 15 residues. CDR1 is GTSNPN and CDR2 is SVGIG in the germline V gene (reference sequence). The V gene lost 1 base and the J gene lost 5 bases, with 17 bases spanning the gap. The CDR3 reads CAWSGGIDSLYGYTF. DNA for the CDR3: TGTGCCTGGAGTGGGGGGATAGACTCACTGTATGGCTACACCTTC.

The chain has TRBV6-5 and TRBJ2-7; 7 bases fit TRBD1. The CDR3 contains 16 residues. Germline-derived CDR1 and CDR2 are MNHEY and SVGAGI. The ends lost 0 bases at V and 11 bases at J; junction bases unmatched: 16. This chain's CDR3 is CASSYSRTGPGGFEYF. In DNA, the CDR3 is TGTGCCAGCAGTTACTCAAGGACAGGCCCTGGGGGTTTTGAGTACTTC.

The gene calls are TRBV19 and TRBJ2-5, with TRBD1 identical over 7 bases. The junction had 14 bases not matched to a gene; V was cut back by 5 bases and J by 5 bases. This CDR3 comprises 16 residues. Germline CDR1 is LNHDA and CDR2 is SQIVND (reference sequence). The CDR3 region is CASSAILSTGLETQYF. CDR3 DNA: TGTGCCAGTAGTGCCATTCTCTCGACAGGGTTGGAGACCCAGTACTTC.

The chain is built from TRBV5-6 and TRBJ2-7, with 8 bases aligning to TRBD1. CDR3 length: 15 amino acids. Germline loops: CDR1 SGHDT, CDR2 YYEEEE. Trimming removed 3 bases from V and 3 bases from J; junction bases left unmatched: 8. The CDR3 sequence: CASSWADRGSYEQYF. In nucleotides, the CDR3 is TGTGCCAGCAGCTGGGCCGACAGGGGCAGCTACGAGCAGTACTTC. The entire variable domain, with the rest obtained from reference TRBV5-6 and TRBJ2-7, is as follows: DAGVTQSPTHLIKTRGQQVTLRCSPKSGHDTVSWYQQALGQGPQFIFQYYEEEERQRGNFPDRFSGHQFPNYSSELNVNALLLGDSALYLCASSWADRGSYEQYFGPGTRLTVT.

V and J are TRBV27 and TRBJ2-7; the match to TRBD2 covers 14 bases. Germline trimming cut 3 bases from V and 0 bases from J; bases unmatched to any gene: 1. The germline V gene encodes CDR1 MNHEY and CDR2 SMNVEV (reference sequence). The CDR3 loop spans 16 amino acids. The CDR3 loop reads CASSLTSGRVSYEQYF. The DNA of the CDR3 is TGTGCCAGCAGTTTGACTAGCGGGAGGGTCTCCTACGAGCAGTACTTC.

The chain is built from TRBV11-2 and TRBJ1-6; 9 bases fit TRBD1. The CDR3 has 14 residues. Germline V gives CDR1 SGHAT, CDR2 FQNNGV. V gave up 5 bases and J gave up 8 bases; unmatched junction bases: 4. CDR3 loop: CASSVRDRDSPLHF. Here the CDR3 DNA reads TGTGCCAGCAGCGTCCGGGACAGGGATTCACCCCTCCACTTT.

This chain joins TRBV6-6 and TRBJ1-5; 7 bases align to TRBD1. CDR1 is MNHNY and CDR2 is SVGAGI in the germline V gene (reference sequence). There are 15 residues in the CDR3. Trimming cost V 4 bases and J 7 bases; bases outside gene matches: 10. This CDR3 reads CASSSPRQGDQPQHF. The CDR3 DNA reads as TGTGCCAGCAGTTCTCCCCGACAGGGTGACCAGCCCCAGCATTTT.

The chain has TRBV5-6 and TRBJ2-5; a weak D match, TRBD2 (5 bases). The V end was cut by 4 bases, the J end by 2 bases, with 9 bases between. The CDR3 is made up of 13 amino acids. The germline V gene encodes CDR1 SGHDT and CDR2 YYEEEE. This CDR3 is CASSQAGQETQYF. In nucleotides, the CDR3 is TGTGCCAGCAGCCAGGCGGGTCAAGAGACCCAGTACTTC.

The rearrangement links TRBV6-5 to TRBJ1-2; 9 nucleotides line up with TRBD1. Germline lookup yields CDR1 MNHEY and CDR2 SVGAGI. The CDR3 contains 14 residues. J gave up 11 bases and V 4 bases, and 11 bases lay outside the gene matches. The CDR3 spells CASSSNTGTGPYTF. CDR3 in DNA: TGTGCCAGCAGTTCCAATACCGGGACAGGGCCTTACACCTTC.

This chain's CDR3 is CASSQASGPLYEQYF. CDR3 nucleotides: TGCGCCAGCAGCCAGGCCTCCGGCCCCCTCTACGAGCAGTACTTC. The chain recombines TRBV4-1 with TRBJ2-7, with D hard to call. V was shortened by 3 bases and J by 3 bases, with 15 bases between the two germline ends. Germline CDR1 and CDR2: MGHRA and YSYEKL. The CDR3 length is 15 residues.

The chain couples TRBV2 to TRBJ2-1, with 9 nucleotides matching TRBD2. Germline trimming cut 2 bases from V and 7 bases from J; bases unmatched to any gene: 9. The CDR3 runs 16 residues. The V gene's germline CDR1 is SNHLY and CDR2 FYNNEI. For the CDR3, the DNA is TGTGCCAGCAGTGAATGGGCGGGGGGGCCCTTGAATGAGCAGTTCTTC. As protein: CASSEWAGGPLNEQFF.

The CDR3 coding sequence is TGTGCCAGCAGCTTAGGCCTCCAGGGCACTGAAGCTTTCTTT. Translation gives CASSLGLQGTEAFF. The chain employs TRBV13 and TRBJ1-1; weak D call: TRBD1 (5 bases). The CDR3 runs 14 residues. Per the germline V gene, CDR1 is PRHDT and CDR2 is FYEKMQ (reference sequence). The V end was cut by 0 bases, the J end by 4 bases, with 9 bases between.